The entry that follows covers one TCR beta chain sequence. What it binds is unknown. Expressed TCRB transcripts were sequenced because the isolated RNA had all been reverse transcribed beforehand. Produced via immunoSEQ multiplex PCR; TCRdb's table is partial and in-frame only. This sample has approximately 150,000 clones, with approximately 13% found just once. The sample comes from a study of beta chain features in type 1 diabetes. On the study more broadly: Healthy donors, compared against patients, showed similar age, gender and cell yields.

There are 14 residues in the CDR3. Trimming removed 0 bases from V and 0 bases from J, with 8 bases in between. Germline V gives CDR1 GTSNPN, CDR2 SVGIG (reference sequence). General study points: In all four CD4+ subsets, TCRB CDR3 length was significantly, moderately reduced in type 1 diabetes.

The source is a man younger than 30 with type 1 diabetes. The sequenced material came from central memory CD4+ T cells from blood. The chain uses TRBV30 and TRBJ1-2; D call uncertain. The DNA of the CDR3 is TGTGCCTGGAGTGTTAGGGCTTCTAACTATGGCTACACCTTC. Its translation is CAWSVRASNYGYTF. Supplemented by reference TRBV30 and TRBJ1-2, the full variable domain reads SQTIHQWPATLVQPVGSPLSLECTVEGTSNPNLYWYRQAAGRGLQLLFYSVGIGQISSEVPQNLSASRPQDRQFILSSKKLLLSDSGFYLCAWSVRASNYGYTFGSGTRLTVV.